This record concerns one TCR beta chain sequence. The target antigen is unknown. This record belongs to a study of shared clonotypes between healthy human individuals. Findings of the study overall: When naive CD4 clonotypes were compared across several donors, 4% to 5.5% were shared.

Sorted-subset replicate PCR reactions were performed with 200 ng DNA, corresponding to tens of thousands of T cell genomes. The method was immunoSEQ multiplex PCR; TCRdb's version includes in-frame clones alone and lacks a portion of them. The table includes some 1.4 million clones, around 95% detected once. Sequenced sample: naive CD4+ T cells sorted from blood. Subset here: CD45RA+ positively selected. The clonotype comes from a man aged 25-45 years in good health.

This CDR3 is CASSSGTSGISNEQFF. The DNA for the CDR3 is TGTGCCAGCAGCTCCGGGACTAGCGGGATCTCCAATGAGCAGTTCTTC. This sequence joins TRBV5-4 and TRBJ2-1; TRBD2 matches at 13 bases. The length of the CDR3 is 16 residues. V trimming: 3 bases; J trimming: 6 bases; junction bases outside the gene matches: 6. Germline CDR1 reads SGHNT; CDR2 reads YYREEE (reference sequence).